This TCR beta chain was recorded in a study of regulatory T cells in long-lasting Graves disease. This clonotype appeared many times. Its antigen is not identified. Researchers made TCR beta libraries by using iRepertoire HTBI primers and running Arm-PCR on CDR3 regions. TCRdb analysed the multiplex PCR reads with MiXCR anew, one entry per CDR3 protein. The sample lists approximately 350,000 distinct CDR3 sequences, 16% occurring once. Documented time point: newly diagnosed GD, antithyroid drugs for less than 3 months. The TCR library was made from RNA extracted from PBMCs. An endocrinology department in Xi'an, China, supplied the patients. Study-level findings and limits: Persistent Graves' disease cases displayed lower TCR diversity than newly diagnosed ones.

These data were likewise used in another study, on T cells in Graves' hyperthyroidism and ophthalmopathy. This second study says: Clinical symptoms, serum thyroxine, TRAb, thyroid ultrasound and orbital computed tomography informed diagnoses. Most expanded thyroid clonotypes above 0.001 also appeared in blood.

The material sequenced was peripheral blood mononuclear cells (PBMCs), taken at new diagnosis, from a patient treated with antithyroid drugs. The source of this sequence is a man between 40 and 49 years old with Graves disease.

The CDR3 DNA reads TGTGCCAGCAGCTTAGCGGGGACAGGTGTCTCTGGAAACACCATATATTTT. Residues: CASSLAGTGVSGNTIYF. This chain uses TRBV7-2 with TRBJ1-3; 8 positions match TRBD1. In germline, CDR1 is SGHTA, CDR2 FQGNSA. V gave up 0 bases and J gave up 0 bases; unmatched junction bases: 4. This CDR3 region has 17 residues.